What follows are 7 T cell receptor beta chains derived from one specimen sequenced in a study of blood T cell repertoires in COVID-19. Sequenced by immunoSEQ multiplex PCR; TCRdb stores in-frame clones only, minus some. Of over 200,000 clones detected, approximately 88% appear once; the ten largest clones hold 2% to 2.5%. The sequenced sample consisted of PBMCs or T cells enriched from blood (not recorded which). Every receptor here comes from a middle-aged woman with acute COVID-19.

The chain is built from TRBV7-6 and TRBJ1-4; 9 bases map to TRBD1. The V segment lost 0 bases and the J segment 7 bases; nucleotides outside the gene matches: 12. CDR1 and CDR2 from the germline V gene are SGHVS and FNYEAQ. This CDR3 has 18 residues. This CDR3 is CASSLARGQGPLGEKLFF. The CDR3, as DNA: TGTGCCAGCAGCTTAGCGAGGGGACAGGGTCCCCTCGGTGAAAAACTGTTTTTT.

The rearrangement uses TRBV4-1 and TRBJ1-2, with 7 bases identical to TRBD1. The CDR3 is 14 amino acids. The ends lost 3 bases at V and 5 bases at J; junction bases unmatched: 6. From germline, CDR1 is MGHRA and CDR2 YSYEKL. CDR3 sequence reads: CASSQGDREYGYTF. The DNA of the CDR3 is TGCGCCAGCAGCCAGGGAGACAGGGAATATGGCTACACCTTC.

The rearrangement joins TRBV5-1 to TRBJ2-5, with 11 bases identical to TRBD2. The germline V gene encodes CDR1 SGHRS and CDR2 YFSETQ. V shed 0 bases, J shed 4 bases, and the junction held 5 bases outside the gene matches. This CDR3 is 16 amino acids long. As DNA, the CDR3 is TGCGCCAGCAGCTTGGGTAGCGGGGGGGCCAGAGAGACCCAGTACTTC. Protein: CASSLGSGGARETQYF.

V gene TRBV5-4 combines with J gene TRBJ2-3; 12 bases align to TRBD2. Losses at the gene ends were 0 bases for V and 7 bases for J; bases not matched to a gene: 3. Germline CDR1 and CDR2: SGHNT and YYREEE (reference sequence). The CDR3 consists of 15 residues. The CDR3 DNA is TGTGCCAGCAGCTTGGCTAGCGGGGGGGCAAATACGCAGTATTTT. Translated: CASSLASGGANTQYF.

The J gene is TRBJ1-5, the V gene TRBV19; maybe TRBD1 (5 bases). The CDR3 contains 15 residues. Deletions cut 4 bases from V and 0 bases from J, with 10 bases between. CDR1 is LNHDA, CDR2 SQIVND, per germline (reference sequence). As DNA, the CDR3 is TGTGCCAGTAGTACCCGGGACTTTAGCAATCAGCCCCAGCATTTT. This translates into CASSTRDFSNQPQHF.

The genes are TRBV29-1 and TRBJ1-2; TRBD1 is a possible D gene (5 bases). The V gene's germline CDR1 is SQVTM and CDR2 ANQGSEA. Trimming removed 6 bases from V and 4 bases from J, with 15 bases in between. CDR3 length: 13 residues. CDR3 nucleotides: TGCAGCGTGTGGGGGGGTGTCCTCTATGGCTACACCTTC. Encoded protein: CSVWGGVLYGYTF.

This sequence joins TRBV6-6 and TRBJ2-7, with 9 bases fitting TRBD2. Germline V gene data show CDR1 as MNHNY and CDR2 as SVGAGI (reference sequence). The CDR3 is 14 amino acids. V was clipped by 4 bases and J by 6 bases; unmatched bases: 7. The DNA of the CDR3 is TGTGCCAGCAGTTTAGCGGGAGTGGGGGGCGAGCAGTACGTC. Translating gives CASSLAGVGGEQYV.